The rows below give T cell receptor beta chains drawn from one sample of a study of cytomegalovirus exposure and HLA in healthy donors. Profiled with immunoSEQ multiplex PCR; TCRdb holds only in-frame clones, not every one. The sample contains about 160,000 clones, roughly 86% of which appear only once. Source material: PBMCs. These TCRs come from a woman younger than 30 in good health and CMV-seropositive. CDR3s include the opening cysteine and the closing phenylalanine or tryptophan. D genes are given only for firm matches. Rows may omit the clone size; those that give it use once, few, many or a size class.

cdr3_aa cdr3_nt clone_size d_call j_call v_call
CSVASSEQFF TGCAGCGTTGCTAGTTCAGAGCAGTTCTTC - - TRBJ2-1 TRBV29-1
CASSFDLGQFF TGTGCCAGCAGCTTCGACTTAGGGCAGTTCTTC - - TRBJ2-1 TRBV11-3
CASSQIIELNTEAFF TGTGCCAGCAGCCAAATTATTGAGCTGAACACTGAAGCTTTCTTT few - TRBJ1-1 TRBV4-2
CASSQEGGLPSYNEQFF TGTGCCAGCAGCCAAGAGGGGGGTCTACCTTCCTACAATGAGCAGTTCTTC - - TRBJ2-1 TRBV4-2
CASSIKGGHFYEQYF TGTGCCAGTAGTATCAAAGGGGGACACTTCTACGAGCAGTACTTC - - TRBJ2-7 TRBV19
CASSYSDGDTEAFF TGTGCCAGCAGTTACTCGGACGGGGACACTGAAGCTTTCTTT - - TRBJ1-1 TRBV6-6
CATRKSEVLGANVLTF TGTGCCACCAGAAAGTCAGAGGTGCTAGGGGCCAACGTCCTGACTTTC - - TRBJ2-6 TRBV15
CSVIQAGQPQHF TGCTCGGTCATACAGGCCGGTCAGCCCCAGCATTTT - - TRBJ1-5 TRBV29-1
CASSHGWGSLNTEAFF TGTGCCAGCAGCCACGGGTGGGGCAGCCTGAACACTGAAGCTTTCTTT - - TRBJ1-1 TRBV7-8
CASSPVSDEQYF TGTGCCAGCTCACCGGTAAGCGACGAGCAGTACTTC - - TRBJ2-7 TRBV18
CASSRSGTSAKQYF TGTGCCAGCAGCCGATCGGGGACTAGCGCCAAGCAGTACTTC - TRBD2 TRBJ2-7 TRBV7-2
CAWSVGGGYNEQFF TGTGCCTGGAGTGTGGGGGGAGGGTACAATGAGCAGTTCTTC - TRBD2 TRBJ2-1 TRBV30
CASSFPGANTEAFF TGCGCCAGCAGCTTCCCAGGGGCGAACACTGAAGCTTTCTTT - - TRBJ1-1 TRBV5-1
CASSFWMTGIGNQPQHF TGTGCCAGCAGTTTTTGGATGACGGGGATCGGCAATCAGCCCCAGCATTTT - - TRBJ1-5 TRBV28
CASSLTRTALVESEQFF TGTGCCAGCAGCTTGACCAGGACTGCCTTAGTGGAAAGTGAGCAGTTCTTC - - TRBJ2-1 TRBV5-8
CASIVRPGNTEAFF TGTGCCAGCATAGTAAGGCCAGGCAACACTGAAGCTTTCTTT - - TRBJ1-1 TRBV28
CASSEVPRAGGYTF TGTGCCAGCAGTGAAGTACCAAGGGCGGGGGGCTACACCTTC - - TRBJ1-2 TRBV6-1
CASSTREGAYSNQPQHF TGTGCCAGTAGTACCAGAGAGGGAGCCTATAGCAATCAGCCCCAGCATTTT - - TRBJ1-5 TRBV19
CATSRVAGATGELFF TGTGCCACCAGCAGAGTAGCGGGAGCCACCGGGGAGCTGTTTTTT few TRBD2 TRBJ2-2 TRBV15
CASYPRRWQGTQYF TGTGCCAGCTACCCTAGGAGGTGGCAAGGGACCCAGTACTTC - - TRBJ2-5 TRBV28
CSVAREEYEQYF TGCAGCGTTGCGAGGGAGGAATACGAGCAGTACTTC - - TRBJ2-7 TRBV29-1
CASILRGQGPYEQYF TGTGCCAGCATCTTACGAGGACAGGGACCCTACGAGCAGTACTTC - TRBD1 TRBJ2-7 TRBV27
CASSIRSGSTDTQYF TGTGCCAGCAGCATAAGGTCAGGAAGCACAGATACGCAGTATTTT - - TRBJ2-3 TRBV11-2
CSAQTYYGYTF TGCAGTGCTCAAACGTACTACGGCTACACCTTC - - TRBJ1-2 TRBV20-1
CASSFRGHIYGYTF TGTGCCAGCAGTTTCAGGGGGCATATCTATGGCTACACCTTC - TRBD1 TRBJ1-2 TRBV27
CASSWRRSGIAGELFF TGTGCCAGCAGCTGGCGGCGTAGCGGGATAGCCGGGGAGCTGTTTTTT once TRBD2 TRBJ2-2 TRBV5-6
CASSLVPSTDTQYF TGTGCCAGCAGCTTAGTCCCTAGCACAGATACGCAGTATTTT once - TRBJ2-3 TRBV7-9
CASSLTGVLRETQYF TGTGCCAGCAGTTTGACAGGGGTCTTACGAGAGACCCAGTACTTC - TRBD1 TRBJ2-5 TRBV28
CASSLVGVSNTGELFF TGTGCCAGCAGCTTGGTCGGGGTCTCGAACACCGGGGAGCTGTTTTTT - - TRBJ2-2 TRBV5-4
CASSSQTGSYGYTF TGTGCCAGCAGCTCCCAGACAGGGAGCTATGGCTACACCTTC - TRBD1 TRBJ1-2 TRBV7-9
CASSYGQGPSYEQYF TGTGCCAGCAGTTACGGCCAGGGTCCCTCATACGAGCAGTACTTC - - TRBJ2-7 TRBV6-5
CSALTSVRFF TGCAGTGCCTTAACTTCCGTGCGATTCTTC - - TRBJ2-1 TRBV20-1